This T cell receptor beta chain was sequenced for a study of naive and memory T cell subsets. Sample treatment: skin biopsy from PPD injection site in Mantoux-positive individual. An oligonucleotide containing a UMI was ligated to the 3' end of TCR cDNA. Individuals with a positive Mantoux test gave biopsies from PPD-injected skin. Ligated cDNA underwent four rounds of PCR with nested alpha and beta constant region primers and SP2. In TCRdb, the UMI-ligation and nested PCR reads were re-called with MiXCR into one record per CDR3 protein. This repertoire shows about 24,000 distinct CDR3 sequences, 5.5% to 7.5% found once; its top ten account for more than 5.5%. This clonotype was detected ten times or more. Trimming shortened V by 3 bases and J by 6 bases, and 11 bases separated the two germline ends. Germline CDR1 reads SGHAT; CDR2 reads FQNNGV. The CDR3 consists of 14 residues.

Sequencing used skin, obtained from a tuberculin skin test site. This chain joins TRBV11-2 and TRBJ2-2; no definite D call. The origin of this receptor is an adult in good health. This CDR3 is CASSLVGPAGELFF. CDR3 coding DNA: TGTGCCAGCAGCTTGGTCGGTCCGGCCGGGGAGCTGTTTTTT.